A selection of T cell receptor beta chains follows, all from one sample in a study of shared clonotypes between healthy human individuals. Sequenced by immunoSEQ multiplex PCR; TCRdb stores in-frame clones only, minus some. This repertoire shows millions of clones, 90% to 95% found once; its top ten account for about 0.37%. Sequenced sample: naive CD4+ T cells from PBMCs. The receptor source for this set is a man aged 18-30 years in good health. Some clones in this sample may be carry-over from other donors' samples. The CDR3 runs from the conserved cysteine through the conserved F or W. D genes are given only for firm matches. Where a row states a size, it is once, few, many or the class of an expanded clone; other rows omit it.

CDR3nt,CDR3aa,abundance,j_gene,v_gene,d_gene
TGCGCCAGCAGCCCGGGACAGCATAGCAATCAGCCCCAGCATTTT,CASSPGQHSNQPQHF,-,TRBJ1-5,TRBV4-3,TRBD1
TGTGCCAGCAGTACTGCCGGGACAGGGGTCCACGAGCAGTACTTC,CASSTAGTGVHEQYF,-,TRBJ2-7,TRBV28,TRBD1
TGTGCCAGCAGCCGGGACAGAAACACTGAAGCTTTCTTT,CASSRDRNTEAFF,once,TRBJ1-1,TRBV2,TRBD1
TGTGCCAGCAGCTTGTCGGGTCAGCCCCAGCATTTT,CASSLSGQPQHF,-,TRBJ1-5,TRBV5-8,-
TGTGCCAGCAGCTTCGCCGGGGAGCTGTTTTTT,CASSFAGELFF,-,TRBJ2-2,TRBV11-2,-
TGTGCCAGCAGCAGACTTGGGGGTAAAGAGACCCAGTACTTC,CASSRLGGKETQYF,-,TRBJ2-5,TRBV7-9,-
TGTGCCAGCAGCTGGGGACAGGGAGATGGCTACACCTTC,CASSWGQGDGYTF,-,TRBJ1-2,TRBV7-9,TRBD1
TGTGCCAGCAGCTTAGACACTGAAGCTTTCTTT,CASSLDTEAFF,-,TRBJ1-1,TRBV11-2,-
TGTGCCAGTAGTATTGGGACTAAGGAATTCTTC,CASSIGTKEFF,few,TRBJ2-1,TRBV19,TRBD2
TGTGCCATTTTTCCACGATCTAACTATGGCTACACCTTC,CAIFPRSNYGYTF,-,TRBJ1-2,TRBV6-1,-
TGTGCCAGCAGCGTAAAGGGGGCAGGCGGCACTGAAGCTTTCTTT,CASSVKGAGGTEAFF,few,TRBJ1-1,TRBV9,TRBD1
TGTGCCAGCTCACCGCCTCGAAAGGCTGGAAACACCATATATTTT,CASSPPRKAGNTIYF,few,TRBJ1-3,TRBV18,-
TGTGCCAGCAGCTTCCGACAGGGCACAGATACGCAGTATTTT,CASSFRQGTDTQYF,-,TRBJ2-3,TRBV4-2,-
TGTGCCAGCAGCGCGGACTACGCAGAGACCCAGTACTTC,CASSADYAETQYF,-,TRBJ2-5,TRBV5-8,-
TGTGCCAGCAGCCGACTAGCGGGAGCGGCCGGGGAGCTGTTTTTT,CASSRLAGAAGELFF,-,TRBJ2-2,TRBV7-3,TRBD2
TGCGCCAGCAGCTTGGGGCAGACAACTAATGAAAAACTGTTTTTT,CASSLGQTTNEKLFF,-,TRBJ1-4,TRBV5-1,-
TGCGCCAGCAGTGAGGGGCCGGCCTCCTACGAGCAGTACTTC,CASSEGPASYEQYF,-,TRBJ2-7,TRBV10-1,-
TGTGCCAGCAGTTTTTCAGGGGAAGAGACCCAGTACTTC,CASSFSGEETQYF,-,TRBJ2-5,TRBV28,-
TGCGCCAGCAGCTTGGGGGACCTTACATTAGAGACCCAGTACTTC,CASSLGDLTLETQYF,-,TRBJ2-5,TRBV5-1,-
TGCAGCGTTGCAGGGCCATCCTACGAGCAGTACTTC,CSVAGPSYEQYF,few,TRBJ2-7,TRBV29-1,-
TGTGCGAGACAGGTCACAGATACGCAGTATTTT,CARQVTDTQYF,-,TRBJ2-3,TRBV6-9,-
TGTGCCAGCCCGAAGGTGGGATACAATGAGCAGTTCTTC,CASPKVGYNEQFF,once,TRBJ2-1,TRBV6-1,-
TGTGCCAGCTCATCCTTTCCCGGACTTAGCAATAACGAGCAGTACTTC,CASSSFPGLSNNEQYF,once,TRBJ2-7,TRBV18,-
TGTGCCAGCAGCTTAGGAAGTTGGGCAGAGGGCGAGCAGTACTTC,CASSLGSWAEGEQYF,-,TRBJ2-7,TRBV7-2,-
TGTGCCAGCAGTCCGGGACTAGCGGAGTGGGGGGGGCAGTTCTTC,CASSPGLAEWGGQFF,-,TRBJ2-1,TRBV28,TRBD2
TGCGCCAGCAGCTCAGACAGGGCCACCGGGGAGCTGTTTTTT,CASSSDRATGELFF,-,TRBJ2-2,TRBV5-1,TRBD1
TGTGCCAGCAGCAGCCCCGGGACTAGCGGGAGCGGTGAGCAGTTCTTC,CASSSPGTSGSGEQFF,-,TRBJ2-1,TRBV11-1,TRBD2
TGTGCCAGCACCAAGGGACTTAACACCGGGGAGCTGTTTTTT,CASTKGLNTGELFF,once,TRBJ2-2,TRBV6-6,-
TGTGCCAGCAGTTTATGGGCCCCGAACACTGAAGCTTTCTTT,CASSLWAPNTEAFF,-,TRBJ1-1,TRBV28,-
TGTGCCAGCAGTCTCCCCCGGAACACCGGGGAGCTGTTTTTT,CASSLPRNTGELFF,-,TRBJ2-2,TRBV2,-
TGCGCCAGCAGCACGGATCCAGGGGGGACCTCTGGGGCCAACGTCCTGACTTTC,CASSTDPGGTSGANVLTF,-,TRBJ2-6,TRBV5-1,-